A selection of T cell receptor beta chains follows, all from one sample in a study of blood T cell repertoires in COVID-19. Produced via immunoSEQ multiplex PCR; TCRdb's table is partial and in-frame only. The data contain about 160,000 clones, roughly 87% of them singletons. The specimen was peripheral blood. These receptors all come from a woman aged 60-75 years who had recovered from COVID-19. Both conserved end residues are part of each CDR3. The D gene is left open where the match is weak. For some rows the clone size is stated as once, few or many, or as a class when expanded; others skip it.

CASSQIGLAGDIYEQYF,TGTGCCAGCAGCCAGATCGGACTAGCGGGGGATATCTACGAGCAGTACTTC,TRBJ2-7,TRBD2,TRBV4-2,NA
CASSEGQSGQPQHF,TGTGCCAGCAGTGAGGGACAGTCGGGTCAGCCCCAGCATTTT,TRBJ1-5,TRBD1,TRBV6-1,NA
CASMYGTPNYEQYF,TGTGCCAGCATGTACGGGACTCCCAACTACGAGCAGTACTTC,TRBJ2-7,NA,TRBV7-8,NA
CAWRNPGGEAFF,TGTGCCTGGAGGAACCCCGGTGGTGAAGCTTTCTTT,TRBJ1-1,NA,TRBV30,NA
CASSPTQGAIQETQYF,TGTGCCAGCAGCCCCACACAGGGGGCGATCCAAGAGACCCAGTACTTC,TRBJ2-5,TRBD1,TRBV9,NA
CASSQVGGLSTDTQYF,TGTGCCAGCAGCCAAGTGGGGGGACTTAGCACAGATACGCAGTATTTT,TRBJ2-3,NA,TRBV3-1/TRBV3-2,few
CASSSPLRGPKKSYEQYF,TGTGCCAGCAGTTCCCCCCTGAGAGGCCCCAAAAAGTCATACGAGCAGTACTTC,TRBJ2-7,NA,TRBV7-2,NA
CASSPQVLGTGGYEQYF,TGTGCCAGCTCACCACAAGTATTAGGGACAGGGGGCTACGAGCAGTACTTC,TRBJ2-7,TRBD1,TRBV18,NA
CASSSGHSYTDTQYF,TGTGCCAGCAGCTCGGGACACTCCTACACAGATACGCAGTATTTT,TRBJ2-3,NA,TRBV7-9,NA
CASSPSGGYNEQFF,TGTGCCAGCTCACCATCGGGGGGGTACAATGAGCAGTTCTTC,TRBJ2-1,TRBD2,TRBV18,few
CASKARGGGFSYTF,TGCGCCAGCAAGGCCCGCGGAGGCGGGTTCAGCTACACCTTC,TRBJ1-2,NA,TRBV5-1,NA
CATRDRGANEQFF,TGTGCCACCCGGGACAGGGGGGCTAATGAGCAGTTCTTC,TRBJ2-1,TRBD1,TRBV19,NA
CASSQVSGRVNSPLHF,TGTGCCAGCAGCCAAGTGTCGGGAAGGGTGAATTCACCCCTCCACTTT,TRBJ1-6,NA,TRBV4-2,NA
CASSETRVPTYEQYF,TGTGCCAGCAGTGAAACCAGGGTTCCTACCTACGAGCAGTACTTC,TRBJ2-7,NA,TRBV6-1,NA
CASSGTGALMNTEAFF,TGTGCCAGCTCCGGGACAGGGGCACTCATGAACACTGAAGCTTTCTTT,TRBJ1-1,TRBD1,TRBV2,NA
CASSQDSLSGNEQFF,TGTGCCAGCAGCCAAGATTCGCTTTCCGGCAATGAGCAGTTCTTC,TRBJ2-1,NA,TRBV3-1/TRBV3-2,NA
CSVQGVGETQYF,TGCAGCGTTCAGGGGGTGGGGGAGACCCAGTACTTC,TRBJ2-5,TRBD1,TRBV29-1,NA
CATSDRHLLAGEETQYF,TGTGCCACCAGTGACCGCCACCTACTAGCGGGGGAAGAGACCCAGTACTTC,TRBJ2-5,TRBD2,TRBV24-1,NA
CASSPRRVEDGYTF,TGTGCCAGCAGCCCAAGGCGGGTAGAGGATGGCTACACCTTC,TRBJ1-2,NA,TRBV6-5,NA